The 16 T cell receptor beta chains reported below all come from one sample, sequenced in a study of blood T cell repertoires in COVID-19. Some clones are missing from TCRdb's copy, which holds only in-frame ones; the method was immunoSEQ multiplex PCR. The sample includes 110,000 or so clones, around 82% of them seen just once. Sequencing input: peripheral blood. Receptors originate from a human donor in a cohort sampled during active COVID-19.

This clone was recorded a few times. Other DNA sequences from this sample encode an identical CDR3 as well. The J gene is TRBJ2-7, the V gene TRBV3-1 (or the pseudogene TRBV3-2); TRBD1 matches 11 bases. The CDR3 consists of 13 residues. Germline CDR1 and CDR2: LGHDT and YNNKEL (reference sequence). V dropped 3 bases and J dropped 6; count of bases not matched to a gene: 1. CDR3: CASSQGQGGEQYF. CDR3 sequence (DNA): TGTGCCAGCAGCCAGGGACAGGGGGGCGAGCAGTACTTC.

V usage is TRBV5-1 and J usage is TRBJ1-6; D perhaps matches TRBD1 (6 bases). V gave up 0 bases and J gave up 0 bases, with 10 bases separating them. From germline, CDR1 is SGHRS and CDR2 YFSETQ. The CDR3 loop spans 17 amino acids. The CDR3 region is CASSLGGQSSYNSPLHF. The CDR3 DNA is TGCGCCAGCAGCTTGGGAGGACAGAGCTCCTATAATTCACCCCTCCACTTT.

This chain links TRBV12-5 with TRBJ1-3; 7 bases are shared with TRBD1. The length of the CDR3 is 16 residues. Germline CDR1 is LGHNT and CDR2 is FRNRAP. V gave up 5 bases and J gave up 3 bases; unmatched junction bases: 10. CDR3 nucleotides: TGTGCTAGTGGTCTCACCGGGTCAGGGGGTGGAAACACCATATATTTT. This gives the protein CASGLTGSGGGNTIYF.

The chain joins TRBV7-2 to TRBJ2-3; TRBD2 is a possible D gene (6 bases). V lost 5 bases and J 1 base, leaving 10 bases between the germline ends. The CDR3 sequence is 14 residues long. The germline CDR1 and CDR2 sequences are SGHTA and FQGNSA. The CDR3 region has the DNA TGTGCCAGCAGCACTAGCTCCGGCACAGATACGCAGTATTTT. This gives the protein CASSTSSGTDTQYF.

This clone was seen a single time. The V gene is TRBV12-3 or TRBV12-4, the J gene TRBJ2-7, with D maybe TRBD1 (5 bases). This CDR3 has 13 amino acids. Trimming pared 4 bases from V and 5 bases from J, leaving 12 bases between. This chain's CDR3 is CASSSQDLNEQYF. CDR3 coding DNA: TGTGCCAGCAGTTCACAGGATTTGAACGAGCAGTACTTC.

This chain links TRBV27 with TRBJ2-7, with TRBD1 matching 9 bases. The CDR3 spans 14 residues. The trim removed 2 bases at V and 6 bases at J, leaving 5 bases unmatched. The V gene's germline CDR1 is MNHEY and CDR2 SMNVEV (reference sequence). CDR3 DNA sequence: TGTGCCAGCAGTTTACCCGGGACAGGGACCGAGCAGTACTTC. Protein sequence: CASSLPGTGTEQYF.

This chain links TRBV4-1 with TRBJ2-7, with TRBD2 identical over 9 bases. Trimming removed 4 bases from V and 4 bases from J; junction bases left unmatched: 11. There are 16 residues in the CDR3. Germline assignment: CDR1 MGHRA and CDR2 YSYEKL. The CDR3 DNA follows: TGCGCCAGCAGCCGGGGGACTAGCTCGTCTTGGTACGAGCAGTACTTC. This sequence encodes CASSRGTSSSWYEQYF.

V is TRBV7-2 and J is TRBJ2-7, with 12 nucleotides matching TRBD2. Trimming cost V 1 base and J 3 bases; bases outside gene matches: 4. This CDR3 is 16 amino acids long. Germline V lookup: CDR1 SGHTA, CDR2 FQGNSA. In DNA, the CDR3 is TGTGCCAGCAGCTTAGATACTAGCGGGGGGCGCTACGAGCAGTACTTC. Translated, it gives CASSLDTSGGRYEQYF.

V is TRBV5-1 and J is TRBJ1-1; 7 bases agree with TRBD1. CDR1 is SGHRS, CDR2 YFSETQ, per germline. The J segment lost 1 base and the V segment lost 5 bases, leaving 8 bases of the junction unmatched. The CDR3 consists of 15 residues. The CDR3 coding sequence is TGCGCCAGCAGTTTGTCCGGGACAGCGAACACTGAAGCTTTCTTT. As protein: CASSLSGTANTEAFF.

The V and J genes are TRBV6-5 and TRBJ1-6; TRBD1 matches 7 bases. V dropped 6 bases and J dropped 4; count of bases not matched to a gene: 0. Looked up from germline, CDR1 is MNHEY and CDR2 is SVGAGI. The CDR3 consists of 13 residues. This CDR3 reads CASRGQYNSPLHF. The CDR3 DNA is TGTGCCAGCAGGGGACAGTATAATTCACCCCTCCACTTT.

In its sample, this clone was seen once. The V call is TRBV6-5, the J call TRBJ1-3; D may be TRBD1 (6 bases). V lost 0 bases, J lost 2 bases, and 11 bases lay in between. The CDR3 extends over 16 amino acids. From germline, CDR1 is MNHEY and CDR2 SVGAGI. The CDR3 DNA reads TGTGCCAGCAGTTACTCAATACAGGGCACTGGAAACACCATATATTTT. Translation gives CASSYSIQGTGNTIYF.

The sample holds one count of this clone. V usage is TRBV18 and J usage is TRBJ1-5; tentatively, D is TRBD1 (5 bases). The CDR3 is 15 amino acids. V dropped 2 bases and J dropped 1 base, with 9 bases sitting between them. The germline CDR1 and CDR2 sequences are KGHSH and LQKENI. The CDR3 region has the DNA TGTGCCAGCTCACCAGAGCAGGGAAGCAATCAGCCCCAGCATTTT. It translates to CASSPEQGSNQPQHF. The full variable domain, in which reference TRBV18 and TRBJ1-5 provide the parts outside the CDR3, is NAGVMQNPRHLVRRRGQEARLRCSPMKGHSHVYWYRQLPEEGLKFMVYLQKENIIDESGMPKERFSAEFPKEGPSILRIQQVVRGDSAAYFCASSPEQGSNQPQHFGDGTRLSIL.

In nucleotides, the CDR3 is TGTGCCAGTAGTATCTCCGGGGTCCTCACCGGGGAGCTGTTTTTT. This sequence encodes CASSISGVLTGELFF. The chain couples TRBV19 to TRBJ2-2; perhaps TRBD2 as D (5 bases). Germline CDR1 is LNHDA and CDR2 is SQIVND (reference sequence). V lost 3 bases and J 4 bases, leaving 12 bases between the germline ends. CDR3 size: 15 residues.

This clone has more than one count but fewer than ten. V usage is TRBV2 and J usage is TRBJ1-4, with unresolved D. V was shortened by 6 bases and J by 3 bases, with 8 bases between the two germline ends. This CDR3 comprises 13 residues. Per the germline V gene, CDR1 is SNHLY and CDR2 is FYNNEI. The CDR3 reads CASSRRSNEKLFF. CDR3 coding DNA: TGTGCCAGCAGCAGGAGGTCTAATGAAAAACTGTTTTTT. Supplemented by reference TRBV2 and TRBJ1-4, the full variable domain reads EPEVTQTPSHQVTQMGQEVILRCVPISNHLYFYWYRQILGQKVEFLVSFYNNEISEKSEIFDDQFSVERPDGSNFTLKIRSTKLEDSAMYFCASSRRSNEKLFFGSGTQLSVL.

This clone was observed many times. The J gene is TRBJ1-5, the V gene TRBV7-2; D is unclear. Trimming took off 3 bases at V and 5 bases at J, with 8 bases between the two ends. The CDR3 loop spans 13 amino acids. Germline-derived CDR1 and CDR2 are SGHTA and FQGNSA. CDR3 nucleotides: TGTGCCAGCAGCTTCAGTACCTATCAGCCCCAGCATTTT. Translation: CASSFSTYQPQHF.

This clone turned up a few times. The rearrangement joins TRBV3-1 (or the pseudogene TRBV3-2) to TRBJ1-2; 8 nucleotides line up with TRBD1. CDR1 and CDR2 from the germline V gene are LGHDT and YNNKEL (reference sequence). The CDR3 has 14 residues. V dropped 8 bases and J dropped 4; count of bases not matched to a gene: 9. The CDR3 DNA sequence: TGTGCCAGCTTCGCAGACGGACAGGGCTATGGCTACACCTTC. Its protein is CASFADGQGYGYTF.